This TCR beta chain was sequenced for a study of regulatory T cells in long-lasting Graves disease. The ends lost 5 bases at V and 9 bases at J; junction bases unmatched: 8. Germline V gene data show CDR1 as SGHAT and CDR2 as FQNNGV. The CDR3 covers 13 residues. According to the study, TCR beta libraries were built with iRepertoire HTBI primers and CDR3-region Arm-PCR. TCRdb reprocessed the multiplex PCR reads with MiXCR, giving one entry per CDR3 protein. The sample yields around 470,000 distinct CDR3 sequences, 11% to 15% seen once. Stated time point: newly diagnosed GD, antithyroid drugs for less than 3 months. Extracted RNA from PBMCs served as the source of the TCR library. Diagnoses of Graves' disease were made by American Thyroid Association guidelines. From an endocrinology department in Xi'an, China, came the patients. These data are also associated with another study on T cells in Graves' hyperthyroidism and ophthalmopathy. Turning to that study: Most expanded thyroid clonotypes above 0.001 recurred in blood.

Sequenced material: peripheral blood mononuclear cells (PBMCs), taken at new diagnosis, from a patient treated with antithyroid drugs. The receptor's source is a woman between 50 and 59 years old with Graves disease. The V gene is TRBV11-2, the J gene TRBJ1-2, with TRBD1 identical over 8 bases. Here the CDR3 reads CASSIGQGRSYTF. The DNA for the CDR3 is TGTGCCAGCAGCATCGGACAGGGAAGAAGCTACACCTTC.